These 3 T cell receptor beta chains share one sample of origin, sequenced in a study of blood T cell repertoires in COVID-19. Clones were sequenced by immunoSEQ multiplex PCR, and TCRdb holds only the in-frame ones, with some missing. The sample consists of about 59,000 clones, 70% to 75% of them appearing once. Source material: peripheral blood. All receptors come from a woman aged 65 to 85 with acute or convalescent COVID-19.

This chain joins TRBV11-2 and TRBJ1-4; D not certain. CDR1 and CDR2 (germline): SGHAT, FQNNGV. This CDR3 is 14 amino acids long. V gave up 2 bases and J gave up 3 bases, with 7 bases separating them. CDR3 residues: CASSLRPSNEKLFF. CDR3 nucleotide sequence: TGTGCCAGCAGCTTACGTCCCTCTAATGAAAAACTGTTTTTT.

This rearrangement joins TRBV19 to TRBJ2-3; 14 positions agree with TRBD2. The CDR3 consists of 18 residues. Germline V lookup: CDR1 LNHDA, CDR2 SQIVND (reference sequence). V was clipped by 5 bases and J by 3 bases; unmatched bases: 10. The CDR3 region has the DNA TGTGCCAGTAGTGGAAAAAGACTAGCGGGGGGGAAGACAGATACGCAGTATTTT. Translation gives CASSGKRLAGGKTDTQYF.

The CDR3 bases are TGTGCCAGCAGCCAAGAGACAGGGAAGGTCTTTGTGAACACTGAAGCTTTCTTT. It codes for CASSQETGKVFVNTEAFF. The chain uses TRBV14 and TRBJ1-1, with TRBD1 matching over 7 bases. V shed 0 bases, J shed 0 bases, and the junction held 10 bases outside the gene matches. Germline lookup yields CDR1 SGHDN and CDR2 FVKESK. This CDR3 comprises 18 residues.